This TCR beta chain was retrieved from a study of beta chain features in type 1 diabetes. Study observations and caveats: Shorter TCRB CDR3s, moderately but significantly so, were found in Type 1 diabetes patients in all four CD4+ subsets.

V shed 6 bases and J shed 4 bases, with 24 bases lying between them. The CDR3 spans 16 residues. CDR1 is SQVTM, CDR2 ANQGSEA, per germline. Of the isolated RNA, all was reverse transcribed, and so the sequenced material was expressed TCRB transcripts. Reads from naive, central memory and regulatory T cell samples averaged approximately 3.4 million. TCRdb's copy holds only in-frame clones and misses some; the assay was immunoSEQ multiplex PCR. The sample consists of 240,000 or so clones, about 20% of them appearing once. This clone showed up just a few times. As yet, its antigen is unknown. The chain combines TRBV29-1 with TRBJ1-1; tentatively, D is TRBD1 (6 bases). The receptor was derived from a woman aged 40 to 49 with type 1 diabetes. The sequenced material came from naive CD4+ T cells from blood. CDR3 coding DNA: TGCAGCGTCTACCCCGGGACAAACGTTTTAAGCACTGAAGCTTTCTTT. Protein: CSVYPGTNVLSTEAFF.